What follows describes a single TCR beta chain. Its antigen is currently not known. No clone much larger than this one lies a single base away; base qualities are absent. The sample is drawn from a study of beta chain features in type 1 diabetes listed by TCRdb under 2018. With regard to the full study: Mean age, gender distribution, total cell number and subset yield were not different between patients and healthy donors. A total of 90 million to 140 million sorted cells were examined across all samples, and RNA yield correlated strongly with the number of cells per subset. The study compared TCRB repertoires of sorted circulating CD4+ T cell subsets between recently diagnosed type 1 diabetes patients and matched healthy donors. Regulatory and stem cell-like memory subsets were isolated from only 8 patients and 8 healthy donors, whereas naive and central memory subsets came from all 30 or so donors. The full study reports these points: Patients with type 1 diabetes made fewer insertions and deleted more nucleotides at VDJ recombination sites, implying thymic rearrangement abnormalities. Because small numbers of individuals were included in the HLA sub-analyses, any influence of HLA type on TCRB rearrangement was left unresolved. Naive, central memory and regulatory TCRB repertoires appeared to be more alike among patients than among healthy donors. Because cDNA was sequenced instead of genomic DNA, activated cells with high expression could be over-represented, although the groups did not differ in activation or CD3 levels. In all four CD4+ subsets, TCRB CDR3 length was moderately but significantly shorter in type 1 diabetes patients. Shorter templates might have been favored by PCR, but patient and control samples were amplified and corrected together, so both groups would have been affected equally by any skew.

A single peripheral blood draw of about 116 mL on average was collected from each donor into heparinised tubes. Naive, central memory, regulatory and stem cell-like memory CD4+ T cells were sorted on a BD FACSAria II using a panel including CD45RO, CCR7, CD25, CD127, CD95 and CD27. Every sorted population had a purity above 95%. Right away, PBMCs were isolated by Lymphoprep density gradient centrifugation and were stained directly, with no culture step. So that batch effects would be minimized, each experiment stained and sorted samples in pairs, pairing one healthy donor with one patient. The entire amount of isolated RNA was reverse transcribed using the High Capacity cDNA Reverse Transcription Kit, so the sequenced TCRB transcripts were expressed ones. Deep immunoSEQ sequencing was applied to naive, central memory and regulatory T cell samples, giving an average of about 3.57 million total reads per sample. Sorted cells were lysed in RLT buffer and RNA was extracted with DNase-treated RNeasy Micro or Mini kits, depending on cell number. To prevent cross-contamination, each cell subset was processed individually, whereas patient and healthy donor samples were processed jointly. Using the immunoSEQ multiplex PCR, TCRB sequences were amplified from cDNA into 87-bp fragments spanning the CDR3 region. The amplicons were sequenced using the Illumina HiSeq platform. On the authors' methods: PCR bias was corrected computationally using synthetic template baselines, and reads within Hamming distance 2 were collapsed, with unmergeable singletons discarded. Reads were aligned to IMGT to assign V, D and J genes, CDR3 length, and insertions or deletions at six rearrangement sites. Within each subset, clonotype counts were normalized to sorted cell number, and only after that were true diversity and Gini coefficients computed with the tcR R package. Repertoire sharing was quantified using the overlap coefficient calculated on TCRB nucleotide sequences. Out-of-frame TCRB sequences from naive cells were analyzed as a proxy for the pre-selection repertoire. The immuneACCESS repertoire file appears here via TCRdb, limited to in-frame rearrangements. These files lack a portion of the clones; in checked studies, under half of the deficit traces to unresolved V genes, and the cause of the others is not known. The DNA was the basis for D and trimming; V, J and clone size are from that table. The table for this sample lists roughly 350,000 clones; 9.5% to 11% of them were counted only once. Of the sample, more than 0.015% is held by the ten largest clones.

For this chain, trimming is 5 bases at the V end and 2 bases at the J end, and the number of junction bases without a gene match is 10. Including cysteine and phenylalanine, the CDR3 has 18 amino acids. The retained sequence is limited to the CDR3, 54 bases, with the frame set at the first base. Reading the germline V gene gives CDR1 ENHRY and CDR2 SYGVKD. This TCR was recovered from a woman in her 30s in good health. Sequencing was done on a sample of naive CD4+ T cells from blood. According to the study, the label for this sample's cell subset or site signals: true naive CD4+ T cells. The sequence links TRBV10-3 to TRBJ2-6; 9 central nucleotides agree with TRBD1. The base sequence is TGTGCCATCAGTCCCGGACAGGGGCAACATCCTGGGGCCAACGTCCTGACTTTC. It codes for CAISPGQGQHPGANVLTF.